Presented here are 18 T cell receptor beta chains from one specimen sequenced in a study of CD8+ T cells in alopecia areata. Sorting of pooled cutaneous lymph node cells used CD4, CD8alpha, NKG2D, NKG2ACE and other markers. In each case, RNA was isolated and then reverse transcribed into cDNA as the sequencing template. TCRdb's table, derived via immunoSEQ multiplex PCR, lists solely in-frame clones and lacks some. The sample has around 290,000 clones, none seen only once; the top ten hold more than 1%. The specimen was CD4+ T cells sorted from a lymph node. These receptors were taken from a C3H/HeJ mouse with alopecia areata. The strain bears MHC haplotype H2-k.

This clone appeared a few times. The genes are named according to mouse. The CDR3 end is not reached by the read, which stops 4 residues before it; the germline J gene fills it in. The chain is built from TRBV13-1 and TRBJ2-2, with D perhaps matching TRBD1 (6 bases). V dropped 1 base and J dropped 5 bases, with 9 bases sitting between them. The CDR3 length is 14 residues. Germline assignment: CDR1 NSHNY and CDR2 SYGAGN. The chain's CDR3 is CASSDPGQTGQLYF. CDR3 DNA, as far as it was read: TGTGCCAGCAGTGATCCGGGACAAACCGGG.

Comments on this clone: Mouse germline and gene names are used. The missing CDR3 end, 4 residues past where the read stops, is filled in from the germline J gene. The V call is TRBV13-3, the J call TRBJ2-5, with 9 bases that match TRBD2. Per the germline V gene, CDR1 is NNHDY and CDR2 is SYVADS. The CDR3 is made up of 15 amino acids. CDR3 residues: CASSDPRDWDDTQYF. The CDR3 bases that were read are TGTGCCAGCAGTGATCCTCGGGACTGGGATGAC.

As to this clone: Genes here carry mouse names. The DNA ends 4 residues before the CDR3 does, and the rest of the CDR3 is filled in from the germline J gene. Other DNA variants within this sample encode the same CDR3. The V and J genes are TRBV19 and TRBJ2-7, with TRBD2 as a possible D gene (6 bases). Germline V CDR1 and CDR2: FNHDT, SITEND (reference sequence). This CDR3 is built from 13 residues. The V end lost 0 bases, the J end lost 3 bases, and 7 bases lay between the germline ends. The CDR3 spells CASSIAGVYEQYF. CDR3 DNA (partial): TGTGCCAGCAGTATAGCTGGGGTCTAT.

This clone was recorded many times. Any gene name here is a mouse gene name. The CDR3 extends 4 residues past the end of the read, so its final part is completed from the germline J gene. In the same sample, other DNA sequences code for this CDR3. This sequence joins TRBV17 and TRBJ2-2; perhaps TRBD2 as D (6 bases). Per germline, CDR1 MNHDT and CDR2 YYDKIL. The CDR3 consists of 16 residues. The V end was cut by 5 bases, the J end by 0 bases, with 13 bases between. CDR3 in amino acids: CASSAGDSANTGQLYF. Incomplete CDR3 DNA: TGTGCTAGCAGTGCCGGGGACTCTGCAAACACCGGG.

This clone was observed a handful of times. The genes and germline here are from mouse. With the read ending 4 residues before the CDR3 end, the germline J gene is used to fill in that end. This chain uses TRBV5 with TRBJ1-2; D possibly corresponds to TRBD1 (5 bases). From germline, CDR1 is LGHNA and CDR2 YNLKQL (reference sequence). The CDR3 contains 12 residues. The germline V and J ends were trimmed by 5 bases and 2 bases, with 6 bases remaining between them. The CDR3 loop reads CASSSGNSDYTF. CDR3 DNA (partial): TGTGCCAGCAGCTCAGGGAACTCC.

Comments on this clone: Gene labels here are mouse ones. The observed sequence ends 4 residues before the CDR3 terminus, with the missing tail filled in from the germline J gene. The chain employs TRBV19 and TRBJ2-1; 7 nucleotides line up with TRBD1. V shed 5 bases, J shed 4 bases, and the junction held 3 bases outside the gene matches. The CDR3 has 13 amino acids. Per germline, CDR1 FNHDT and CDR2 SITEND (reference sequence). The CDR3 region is CASRIQGYAEQFF. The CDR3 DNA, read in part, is TGTGCCAGCAGGATACAGGGGTATGCT.

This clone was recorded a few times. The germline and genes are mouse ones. CDR3 DNA (partial): TGTGCCAGCAGTGATGTTGGGGACTGGGATGCT. This translates into CASSDVGDWDA. The full CDR3 protein is CASSDVGDWDAEQFF. This chain connects TRBV13-1 to TRBJ2-1; TRBD2 matches 9 bases. From the germline J gene comes the end of the CDR3, since the read stops 4 residues before it. The ends lost 0 bases at V and 5 bases at J; junction bases unmatched: 3. This CDR3 region has 15 residues. Germline assignment: CDR1 NSHNY and CDR2 SYGAGN.

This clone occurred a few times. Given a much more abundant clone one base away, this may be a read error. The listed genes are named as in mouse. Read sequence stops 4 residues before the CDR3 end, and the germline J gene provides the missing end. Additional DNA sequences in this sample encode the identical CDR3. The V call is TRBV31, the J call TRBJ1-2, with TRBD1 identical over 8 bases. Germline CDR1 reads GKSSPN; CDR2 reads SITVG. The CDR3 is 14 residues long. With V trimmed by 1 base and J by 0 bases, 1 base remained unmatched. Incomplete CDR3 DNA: TGTGCCTGGAGTCGACAGGGGACAAACTCC. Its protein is CAWSRQGTNS. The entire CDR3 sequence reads CAWSRQGTNSDYTF.

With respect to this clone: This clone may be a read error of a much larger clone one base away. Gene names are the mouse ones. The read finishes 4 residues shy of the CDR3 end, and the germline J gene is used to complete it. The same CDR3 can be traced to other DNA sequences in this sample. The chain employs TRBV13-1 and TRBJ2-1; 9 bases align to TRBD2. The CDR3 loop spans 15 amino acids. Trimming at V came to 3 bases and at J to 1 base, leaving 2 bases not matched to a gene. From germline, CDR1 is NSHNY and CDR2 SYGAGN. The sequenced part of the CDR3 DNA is TGTGCCAGCAGTGGCGACTGGGGGAACTATGCT. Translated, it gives CASSGDWGNYA. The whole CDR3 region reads CASSGDWGNYAEQFF.

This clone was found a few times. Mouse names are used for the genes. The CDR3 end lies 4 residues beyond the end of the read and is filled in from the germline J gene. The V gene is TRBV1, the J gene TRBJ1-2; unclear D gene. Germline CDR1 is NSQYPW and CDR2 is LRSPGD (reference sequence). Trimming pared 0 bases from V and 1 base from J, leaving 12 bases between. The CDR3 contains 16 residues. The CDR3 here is CTCSADPPRKNSDYTF. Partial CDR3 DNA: TGCACCTGCAGTGCAGATCCACCCAGAAAAAACTCC.

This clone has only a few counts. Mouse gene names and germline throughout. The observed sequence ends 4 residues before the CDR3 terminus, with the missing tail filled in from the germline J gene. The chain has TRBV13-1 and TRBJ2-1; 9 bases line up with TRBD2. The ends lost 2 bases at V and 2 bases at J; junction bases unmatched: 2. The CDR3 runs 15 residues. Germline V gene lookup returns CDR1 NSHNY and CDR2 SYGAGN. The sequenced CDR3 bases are TGTGCCAGCAGTGAGAGACTGGGGGACTATGCT. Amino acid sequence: CASSERLGDYA. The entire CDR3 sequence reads CASSERLGDYAEQFF.

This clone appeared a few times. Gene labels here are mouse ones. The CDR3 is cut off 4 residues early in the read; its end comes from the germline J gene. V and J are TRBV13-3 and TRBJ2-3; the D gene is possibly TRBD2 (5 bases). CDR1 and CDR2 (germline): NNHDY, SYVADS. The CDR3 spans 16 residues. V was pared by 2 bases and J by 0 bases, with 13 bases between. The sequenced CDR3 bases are TGTGCCAGCAGTGAGAATTGGAGGACTAGTGCAGAA. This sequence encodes CASSENWRTSAE. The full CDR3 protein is CASSENWRTSAETLYF.

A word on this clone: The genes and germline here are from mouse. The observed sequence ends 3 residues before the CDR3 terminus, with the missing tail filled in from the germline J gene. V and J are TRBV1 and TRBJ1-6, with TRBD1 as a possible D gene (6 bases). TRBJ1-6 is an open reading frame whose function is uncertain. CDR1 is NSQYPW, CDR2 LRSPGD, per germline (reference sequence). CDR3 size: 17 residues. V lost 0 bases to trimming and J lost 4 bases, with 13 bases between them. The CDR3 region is CTCSADATGRYNSPLYF. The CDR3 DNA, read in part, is TGCACCTGCAGTGCAGACGCCACAGGGAGGTATAATTCGCCC.

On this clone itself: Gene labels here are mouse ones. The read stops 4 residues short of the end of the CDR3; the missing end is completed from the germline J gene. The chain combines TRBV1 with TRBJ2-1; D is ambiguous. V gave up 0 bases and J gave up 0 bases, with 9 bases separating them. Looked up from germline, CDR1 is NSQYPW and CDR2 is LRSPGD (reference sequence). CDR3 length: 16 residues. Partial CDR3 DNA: TGCACCTGCAGTGCAGATTTGACAAATAACTATGCT. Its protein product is CTCSADLTNNYA. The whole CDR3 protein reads CTCSADLTNNYAEQFF.

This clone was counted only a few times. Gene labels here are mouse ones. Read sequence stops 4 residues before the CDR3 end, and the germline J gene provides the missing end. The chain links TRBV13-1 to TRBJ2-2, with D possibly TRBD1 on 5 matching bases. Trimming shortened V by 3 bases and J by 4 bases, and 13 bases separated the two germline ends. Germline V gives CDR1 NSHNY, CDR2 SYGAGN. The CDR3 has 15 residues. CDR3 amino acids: CASSGLREGTGQLYF. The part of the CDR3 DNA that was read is TGTGCCAGCAGTGGGCTCAGGGAAGGCACCGGG.

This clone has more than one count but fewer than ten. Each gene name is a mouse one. CDR3: CTCSAPGTGGNYAEQFF. CDR3 DNA (partial): TGCACCTGCAGTGCACCCGGGACTGGGGGGAACTATGCT. This chain connects TRBV1 to TRBJ2-1; 12 positions agree with TRBD2. The read ends 4 residues early relative to the CDR3; the germline J gene fills the gap. V lost 2 bases to trimming and J lost 1 base; unmatched junction nucleotides: 3. CDR3 length equals 17 residues. CDR1 NSQYPW and CDR2 LRSPGD come from the germline V gene (reference sequence).

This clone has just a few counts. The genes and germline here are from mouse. Incomplete CDR3 DNA: TGTGCCAGCAGCCAAGATGGGGGGGTCTCCTAT. Its translation: CASSQDGGVSY. The entire CDR3 is CASSQDGGVSYEQYF. The rearrangement links TRBV5 to TRBJ2-7; 8 bases are a match to TRBD2. The read ends 4 residues shy of where the CDR3 ends; the end is completed using the germline J gene. Germline CDR1 is LGHNA and CDR2 is YNLKQL (reference sequence). Unmatched junction bases numbered 1, after V lost 0 bases and J lost 0 bases. This CDR3 region has 15 residues.

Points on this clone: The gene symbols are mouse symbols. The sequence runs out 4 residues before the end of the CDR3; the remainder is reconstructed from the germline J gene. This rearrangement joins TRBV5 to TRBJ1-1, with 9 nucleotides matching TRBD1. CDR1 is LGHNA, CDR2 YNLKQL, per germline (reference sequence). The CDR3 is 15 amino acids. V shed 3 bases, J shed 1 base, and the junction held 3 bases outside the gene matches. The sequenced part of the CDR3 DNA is TGTGCCAGCAGCCACGGGACAGGGAGGAACACA. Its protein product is CASSHGTGRNT. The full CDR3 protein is CASSHGTGRNTEVFF.